This TCR beta chain is from a study of T-cell reconstitution after alpha-beta-depleted transplantation in children. The CDR3 runs 12 residues. Germline CDR1 and CDR2: MGHRA and YSYEKL. V was shortened by 4 bases and J by 9 bases, with 10 bases between the two germline ends. Unique molecular identifiers were built into the TCRbeta library. TCRdb passed the PCR reads through MiXCR, listing each CDR3 protein once. Counted here are fewer than 500,000 distinct CDR3 sequences, around two fifths occurring once; the ten biggest clones make up around 29%. The table lists this clonotype with many counts. The rearrangement links TRBV4-1 to TRBJ2-1; D not resolved. The sequence derives from a girl between 2 and 10 years old with aplastic anemia, due to receive a stem cell transplant. Here the sequenced sample was PBMCs, taken before TCRalphabeta/CD19-depleted stem cell transplant. CDR3 in amino acids: CASSRVRTEQFF. The CDR3 nucleotides read TGCGCCAGCAGCCGAGTGAGGACTGAGCAGTTCTTC.